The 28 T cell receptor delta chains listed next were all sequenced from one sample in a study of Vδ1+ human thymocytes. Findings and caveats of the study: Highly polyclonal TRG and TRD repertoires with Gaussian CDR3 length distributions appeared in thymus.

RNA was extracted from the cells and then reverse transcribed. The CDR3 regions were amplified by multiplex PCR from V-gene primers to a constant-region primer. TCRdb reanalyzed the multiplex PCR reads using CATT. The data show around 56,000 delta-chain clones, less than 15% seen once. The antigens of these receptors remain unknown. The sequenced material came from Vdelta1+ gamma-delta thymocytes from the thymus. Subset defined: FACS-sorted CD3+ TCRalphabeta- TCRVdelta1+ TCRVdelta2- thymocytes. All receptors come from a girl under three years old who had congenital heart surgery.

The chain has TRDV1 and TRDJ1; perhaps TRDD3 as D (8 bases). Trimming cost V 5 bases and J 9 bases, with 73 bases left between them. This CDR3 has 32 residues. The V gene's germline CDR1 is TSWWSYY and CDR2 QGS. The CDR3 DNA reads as TGTGCTCTTGGGCTATTAGGCCTTCCTGTTATACCGGGGGGGCGTGGTAGGGAAAATTTACTGGGGGCCCCAGGGGGCACCTTGCAACTCATCTTT. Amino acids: CALGLLGLPVIPGGRGRENLLGAPGGTLQLIF.

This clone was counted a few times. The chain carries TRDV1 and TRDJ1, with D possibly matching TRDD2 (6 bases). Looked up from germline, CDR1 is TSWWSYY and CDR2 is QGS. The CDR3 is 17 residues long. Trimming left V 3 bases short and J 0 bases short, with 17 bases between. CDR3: CALGENFLQEYTDKLIF. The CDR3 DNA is TGTGCTCTTGGGGAGAACTTCCTTCAGGAGTACACCGATAAACTCATCTTT.

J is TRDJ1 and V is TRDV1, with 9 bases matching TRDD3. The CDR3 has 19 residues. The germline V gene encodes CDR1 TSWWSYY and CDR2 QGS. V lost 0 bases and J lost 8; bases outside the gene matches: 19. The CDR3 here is CALGELGLFLELWGMKLIF. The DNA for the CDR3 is TGTGCTCTTGGGGAACTGGGCCTATTCCTCGAACTCTGGGGGATGAAACTCATCTTT.

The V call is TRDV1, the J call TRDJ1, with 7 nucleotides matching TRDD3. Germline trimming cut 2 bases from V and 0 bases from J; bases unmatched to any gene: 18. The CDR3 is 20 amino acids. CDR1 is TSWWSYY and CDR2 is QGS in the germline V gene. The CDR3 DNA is TGTGCTCTTGGGGAAGTTGACTTACTGGGGCATACGGCGTACACCGATAAACTCATCTTT. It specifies CALGEVDLLGHTAYTDKLIF.

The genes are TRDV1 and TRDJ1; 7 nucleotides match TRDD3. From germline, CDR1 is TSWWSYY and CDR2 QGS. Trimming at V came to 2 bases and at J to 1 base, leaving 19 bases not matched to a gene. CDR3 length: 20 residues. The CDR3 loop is CALGEGARRGDDVRTDKLIF. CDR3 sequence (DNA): TGTGCTCTTGGGGAAGGGGCCAGAAGGGGGGATGACGTTCGCACCGATAAACTCATCTTT.

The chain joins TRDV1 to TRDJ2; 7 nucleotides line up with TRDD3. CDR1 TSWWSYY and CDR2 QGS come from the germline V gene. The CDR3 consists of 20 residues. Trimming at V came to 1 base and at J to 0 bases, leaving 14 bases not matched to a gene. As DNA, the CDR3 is TGTGCTCTTGGGGAACGCGGAGGTGGGGGACCTGAAGCTTTGACAGCACAACTCTTCTTT. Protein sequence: CALGERGGGGPEALTAQLFF.

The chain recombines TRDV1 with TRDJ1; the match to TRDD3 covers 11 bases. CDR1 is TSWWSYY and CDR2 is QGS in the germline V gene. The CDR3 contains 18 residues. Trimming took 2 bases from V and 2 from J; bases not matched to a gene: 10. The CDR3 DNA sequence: TGTGCTCTTGGGGAAGCCGGCGGGTGGGGGATACGGACCGATAAACTCATCTTT. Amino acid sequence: CALGEAGGWGIRTDKLIF.

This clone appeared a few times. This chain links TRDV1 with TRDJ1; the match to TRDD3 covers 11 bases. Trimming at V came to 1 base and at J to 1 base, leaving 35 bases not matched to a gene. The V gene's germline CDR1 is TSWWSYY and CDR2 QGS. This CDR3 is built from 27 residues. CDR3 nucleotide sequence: TGTGCTCTTGGGGAACCGGTCTCCTTCCTACTTCATAAGGATGGGGGATACGCCCTCTCTCTCACCGATAAACTCATCTTT. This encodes CALGEPVSFLLHKDGGYALSLTDKLIF.

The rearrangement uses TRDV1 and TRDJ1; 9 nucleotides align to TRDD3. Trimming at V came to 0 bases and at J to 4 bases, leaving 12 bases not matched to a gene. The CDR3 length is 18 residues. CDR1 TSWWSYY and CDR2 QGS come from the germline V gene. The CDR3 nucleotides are TGTGCTCTTGGGGAACTGTCCAGTCTGGGGGATGACGGCGATAAACTCATCTTT. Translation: CALGELSSLGDDGDKLIF.

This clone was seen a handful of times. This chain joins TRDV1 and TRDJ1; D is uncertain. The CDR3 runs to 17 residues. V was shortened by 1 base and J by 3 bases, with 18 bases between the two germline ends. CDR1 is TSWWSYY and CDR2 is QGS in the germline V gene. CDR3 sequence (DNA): TGTGCTCTTGGGGAACCGTGTCTACGGTATGGGCCCGATAAACTCATCTTT. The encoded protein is CALGEPCLRYGPDKLIF.

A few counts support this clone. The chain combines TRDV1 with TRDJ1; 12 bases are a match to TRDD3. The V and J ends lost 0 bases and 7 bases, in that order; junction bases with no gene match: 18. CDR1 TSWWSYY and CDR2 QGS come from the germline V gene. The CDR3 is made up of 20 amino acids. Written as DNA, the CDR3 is TGTGCTCTTGGGGAACTATTCTCCCCTCAACTGGGGGATACCCGGGGTAAACTCATCTTT. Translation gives CALGELFSPQLGDTRGKLIF.

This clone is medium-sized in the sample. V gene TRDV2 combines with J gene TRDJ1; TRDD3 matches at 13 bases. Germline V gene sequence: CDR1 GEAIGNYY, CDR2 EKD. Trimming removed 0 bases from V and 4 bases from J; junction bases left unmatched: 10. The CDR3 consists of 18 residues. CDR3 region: CACDTYPLGDTRSDKLIF. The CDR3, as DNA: TGTGCCTGTGACACCTACCCACTGGGGGATACGCGTAGCGATAAACTCATCTTT.

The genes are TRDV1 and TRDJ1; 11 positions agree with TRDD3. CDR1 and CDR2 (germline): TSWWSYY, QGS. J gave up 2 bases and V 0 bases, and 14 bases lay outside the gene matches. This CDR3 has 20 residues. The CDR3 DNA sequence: TGTGCTCTTGGGGAACTTTCGCCATACTGGGGGATAGCGGTGACCGATAAACTCATCTTT. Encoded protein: CALGELSPYWGIAVTDKLIF.

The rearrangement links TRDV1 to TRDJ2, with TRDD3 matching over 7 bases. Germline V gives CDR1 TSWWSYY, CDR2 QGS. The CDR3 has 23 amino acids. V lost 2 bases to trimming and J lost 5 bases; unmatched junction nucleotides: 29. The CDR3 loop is CALGEFPTRTGAPRDLSTAQLFF. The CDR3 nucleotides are TGTGCTCTTGGGGAATTCCCTACTAGGACTGGGGCTCCTAGGGACCTCTCCACAGCACAACTCTTCTTT.

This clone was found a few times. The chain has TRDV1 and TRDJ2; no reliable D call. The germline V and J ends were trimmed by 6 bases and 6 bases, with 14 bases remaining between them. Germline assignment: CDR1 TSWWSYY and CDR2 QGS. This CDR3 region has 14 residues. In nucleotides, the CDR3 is TGTGCTCTTGGAACCCTCCTCTCATCAGCACAACTCTTCTTT. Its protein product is CALGTLLSSAQLFF.

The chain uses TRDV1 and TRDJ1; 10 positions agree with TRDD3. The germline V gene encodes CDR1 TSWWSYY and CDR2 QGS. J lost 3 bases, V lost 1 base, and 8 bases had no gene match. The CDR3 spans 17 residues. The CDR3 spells CALGEPFRLGDSDKLIF. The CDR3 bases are TGTGCTCTTGGGGAACCGTTCCGACTGGGGGATTCCGATAAACTCATCTTT.

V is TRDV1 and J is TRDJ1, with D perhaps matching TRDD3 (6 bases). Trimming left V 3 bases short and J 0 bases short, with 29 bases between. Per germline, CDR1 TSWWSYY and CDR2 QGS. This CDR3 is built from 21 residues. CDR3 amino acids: CALGEALLTLGGTDYTDKLIF. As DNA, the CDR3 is TGTGCTCTTGGGGAGGCCCTCCTGACCCTTGGGGGCACCGATTACACCGATAAACTCATCTTT.

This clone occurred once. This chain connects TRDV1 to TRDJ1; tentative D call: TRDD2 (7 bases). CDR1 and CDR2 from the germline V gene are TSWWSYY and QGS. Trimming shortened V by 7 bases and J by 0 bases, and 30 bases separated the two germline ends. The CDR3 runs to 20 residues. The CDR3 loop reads CALVGSYGTLGPPYTDKLIF. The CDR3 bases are TGTGCTCTTGTGGGTTCCTACGGTACACTGGGCCCACCGTACACCGATAAACTCATCTTT.

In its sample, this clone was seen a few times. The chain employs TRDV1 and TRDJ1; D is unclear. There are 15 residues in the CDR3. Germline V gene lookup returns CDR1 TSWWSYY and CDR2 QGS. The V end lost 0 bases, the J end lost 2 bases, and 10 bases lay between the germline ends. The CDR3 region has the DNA TGTGCTCTTGGGGAACTTGTTACATTAACCGATAAACTCATCTTT. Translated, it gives CALGELVTLTDKLIF.

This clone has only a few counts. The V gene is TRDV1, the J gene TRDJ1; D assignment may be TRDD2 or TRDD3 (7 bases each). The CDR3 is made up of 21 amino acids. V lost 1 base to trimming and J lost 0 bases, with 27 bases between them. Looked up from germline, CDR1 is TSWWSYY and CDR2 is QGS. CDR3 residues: CALGEPAFLRTGVPYTDKLIF. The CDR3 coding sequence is TGTGCTCTTGGGGAACCGGCCTTCCTGCGTACTGGGGTCCCGTACACCGATAAACTCATCTTT.

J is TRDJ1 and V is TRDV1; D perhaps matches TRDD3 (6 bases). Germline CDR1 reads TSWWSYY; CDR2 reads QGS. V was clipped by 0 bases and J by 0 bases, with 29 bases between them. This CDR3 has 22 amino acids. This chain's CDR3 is CALGELHPTHFGGPLNTDKLIF. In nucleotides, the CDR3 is TGTGCTCTTGGGGAACTTCATCCCACGCATTTCGGGGGACCCCTCAACACCGATAAACTCATCTTT.

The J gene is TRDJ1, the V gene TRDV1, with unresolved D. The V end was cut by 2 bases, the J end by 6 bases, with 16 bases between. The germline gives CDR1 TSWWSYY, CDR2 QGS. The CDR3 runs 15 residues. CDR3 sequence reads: CALGEMVTQLHKLIF. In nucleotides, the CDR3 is TGTGCTCTTGGGGAAATGGTTACCCAACTCCATAAACTCATCTTT.

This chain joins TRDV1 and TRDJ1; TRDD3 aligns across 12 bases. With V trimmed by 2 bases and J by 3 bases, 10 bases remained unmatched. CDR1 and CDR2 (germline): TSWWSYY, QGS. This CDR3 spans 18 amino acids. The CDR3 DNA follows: TGTGCTCTTGGGGAATGGGATACTGGGGGATACTCGGCCGATAAACTCATCTTT. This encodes CALGEWDTGGYSADKLIF.

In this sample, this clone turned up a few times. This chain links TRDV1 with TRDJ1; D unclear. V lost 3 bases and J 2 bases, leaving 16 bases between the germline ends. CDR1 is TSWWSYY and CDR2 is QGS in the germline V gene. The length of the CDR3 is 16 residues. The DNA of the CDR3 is TGTGCTCTTGGGGAGGTCATCTATGGAGGGACCGATAAACTCATCTTT. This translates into CALGEVIYGGTDKLIF.

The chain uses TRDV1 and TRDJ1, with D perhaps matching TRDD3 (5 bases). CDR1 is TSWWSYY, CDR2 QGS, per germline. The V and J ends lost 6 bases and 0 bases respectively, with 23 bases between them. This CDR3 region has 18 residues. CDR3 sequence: CALGGPSTGGPYTDKLIF. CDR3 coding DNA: TGTGCTCTTGGCGGACCCTCGACGGGGGGGCCGTACACCGATAAACTCATCTTT.

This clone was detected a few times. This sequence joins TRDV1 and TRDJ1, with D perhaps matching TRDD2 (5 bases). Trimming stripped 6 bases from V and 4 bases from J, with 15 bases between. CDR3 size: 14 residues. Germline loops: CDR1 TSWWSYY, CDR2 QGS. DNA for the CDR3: TGTGCTCTTGGAGTTCCTGGCCTGGTCGATAAACTCATCTTT. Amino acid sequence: CALGVPGLVDKLIF.

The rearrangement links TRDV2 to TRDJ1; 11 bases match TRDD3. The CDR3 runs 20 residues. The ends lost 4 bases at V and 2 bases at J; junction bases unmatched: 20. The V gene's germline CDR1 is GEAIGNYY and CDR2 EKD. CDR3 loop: CACEIHRFGGYAGSTDKLIF. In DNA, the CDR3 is TGTGCCTGTGAGATACACCGATTTGGGGGATACGCTGGGAGTACCGATAAACTCATCTTT.

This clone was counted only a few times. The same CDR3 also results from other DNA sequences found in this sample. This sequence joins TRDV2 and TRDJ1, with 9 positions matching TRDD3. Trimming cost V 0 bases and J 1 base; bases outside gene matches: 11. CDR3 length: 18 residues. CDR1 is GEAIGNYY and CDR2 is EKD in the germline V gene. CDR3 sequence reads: CACDTGTRGIQCTDKLIF. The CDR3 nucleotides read TGTGCCTGTGACACCGGGACCCGGGGGATACAGTGCACCGATAAACTCATCTTT.